The text below deals with one TCR beta chain. Its antigen is still unknown. The germline V gene encodes CDR1 MGHRA and CDR2 YSYEKL. V gave up 0 bases and J gave up 8 bases, with 14 bases separating them. CDR3 size: 15 residues. The data were obtained in a study of OX40 agonist ivuxolimab in advanced cancers. Study summary: The patients received agonistic anti-OX40 (CD134) antibody ivuxolimab.

Libraries were prepared by immunoSEQ multiplex PCR; TCRdb keeps only in-frame clonotypes and omits some of them. The sample comprises over 50,000 clones, about 88% of which are singletons, and approximately 1.5% rests with the top ten. Study outcomes and limitations: CD4+ and CD8+ T cells in blood underwent clonal expansion by week 6 at 0.1 to 3.0 mg/kg.

This sequence joins TRBV4-1 and TRBJ2-4; D perhaps matches TRBD1 (6 bases). This TCR was sampled from an adult with an advanced solid tumor such as melanoma, head and neck, liver or kidney cancer. The sample here was CD4+ or CD8+ T cells sorted from blood, taken in a trial of the OX40 agonist ivuxolimab. The CDR3 DNA sequence: TGCGCCAGCAGCCAAGATCCACAGGGACGGGACATTCAGTACTTC. Its translation is CASSQDPQGRDIQYF.